A selection of T cell receptor beta chains follows, all from one sample in a study of technical replicates of blood from several donors. Sequenced by immunoSEQ multiplex PCR; TCRdb stores in-frame clones only, minus some. Found here are about 80,000 clones, under 99% of them singletons; the top ten hold approximately 0.21%. The source material was T cells isolated from PBMCs. The receptors here all came from a human donor in good health. CDR3s leave out the opening cysteine and the closing phenylalanine or tryptophan. The D gene is left open where the match is weak.

TRBJ1-2 | TRBV5-6 | TRBD1 | ASSSTGGDYGYT
TRBJ2-7 | TRBV27 | NA | ASSFLGASGEQY
TRBJ2-1 | TRBV7-3 | NA | ASSLTGTPNEQF
TRBJ2-5 | TRBV9 | NA | ASSQRSPNKGQETQY
NA | TRBV27 | TRBD1 | ASSPPPGGNEQY
TRBJ2-5 | TRBV5-1 | NA | ASSLLPVETQY
TRBJ2-1 | TRBV6-1 | NA | ASSELLAANNEQF
TRBJ2-7 | TRBV6-1 | NA | ASSEGDTSGQY
TRBJ1-3 | TRBV7-3 | NA | ASSPGAGEGNTIY
TRBJ2-1 | TRBV28 | TRBD1 | ASSLRTGANNEQF
TRBJ2-7 | TRBV6-5 | NA | ASSYGSLGEQY
TRBJ2-3 | TRBV4-1 | NA | ASSQDSPSGRAY
TRBJ1-1 | TRBV28 | TRBD1 | ASSHRGRNTEAF
TRBJ2-2 | TRBV9 | NA | ASSPPDTGELF
TRBJ2-1 | TRBV27 | NA | ASQAGSSYNEQF
TRBJ2-3 | TRBV7-8 | TRBD2 | ASSLFLAGADTQY
TRBJ2-3 | TRBV6-5 | TRBD2 | ASSYSGGITDTQY
TRBJ2-1 | TRBV10-3 | TRBD1 | AISESIPGQGLNEQF